This TCR beta chain was sequenced in a study of blood T cells in healthy people across ages (dated by TCRdb to 2015 to 2017). For the wider study: In model experiments, roughly one uniquely barcoded TCR beta cDNA molecule per two T cells was captured by template switching. The donors were divided into four age groups: young (average approximately 15 years), middle-aged (roughly 40), aged (about 56) and long-lived (about 90). To avoid experimental bias, donors of different ages were distributed randomly across sequencing lanes. To track age-related changes in TCR beta repertoire diversity, the study relied on deep sequencing normalized with unique cDNA molecular identifiers. For two donors (one aged 18 to 30 and one aged 80 or older), the study analyzed two additional independent replicas of 1 million unique cDNA reads from the same blood draw.

As for this clonotype: No antigen is known for it. No much larger clone exists at a distance of one base, and base qualities are not known.

Donors were 35 to 40 systemically healthy Caucasian individuals from Russia aged roughly 6 to 95 years. Each donor gave around 9 milliliters of peripheral blood, collected into EDTA-treated Vacutainer tubes. Ficoll-Paque density-gradient centrifugation was used to isolate PBMCs, with at least 7 million per sample. Trizol reagent was used to extract total RNA from the PBMCs, yielding at least 5 micrograms per sample. For every donor, flow cytometry on a PBMC aliquot measured the percentage of naive CD45RAhigh/CD27high T cells. Library prep was done by 5' RACE. Sequencing used an Illumina HiSeq 2500. The second PCR ran for about 7 to 11 cycles and used a J-beta primer mix along with a sample-barcoded 5' primer. Each TCR beta cDNA molecule received a unique molecular identifier from a template-switch 5' adaptor carrying 12 random nucleotides. Each sample yielded at least 3 million CDR3-containing paired-end reads. The Mint cDNA synthesis kit, primed by a TRBC-specific oligonucleotide, was used to synthesize first-strand cDNA from all RNA. All cDNA was treated with uracil-DNA glycosylase and then went through a first 18-cycle PCR with the universal primers M1SS and BC2_uni_R. As for how the authors treated the data: For normalization, 1 million high-quality reads were randomly selected from each sample, with every read carrying a distinct molecular identifier. Instead of being binned into consensus sequences, reads that shared molecular identifiers were thrown out. MiTCR, set to a Q25 quality threshold and the strictest error-elimination algorithm, was used for CDR3 identification, clonotype clustering and error correction. A nonparametric unseen species model using Euler transformation provided a lower-bound estimate of total TCR beta diversity. The raw public data were reprocessed by TCRdb itself: fastp quality trimming at Q25, MiXCR clonotype calling, in-frame beta chains only. Identical CDR3 protein sequences are pooled into one entry, listed with their most common genes and DNA. These V and J calls rely on TCRdb rather than the paper's analysis. This sample has hundreds of thousands of distinct CDR3 sequences in its table, and approximately 50% of those were observed once. The ten largest make up 30% to 45% of the sample.

Study-wide findings and limitations: Estimates of total diversity based on one million sequenced T cells were considered lower bounds and underestimates. Observed TCR beta diversity correlated strongly with the percentage of naive T cells measured by flow cytometry. Observed TCR beta diversity per million T cells fell roughly linearly with age, and a significant reduction was already apparent by age around 40. Donor CMV infection status was unknown, potentially confounding age-related changes in expanded clonotypes. Compared with the aged group, more naive CD4+ T cells, fewer expanded clones and increased TCR diversity were shown by the long-lived group, suggesting age selection. Bulk unsorted PBMC profiling prevented conclusive comparison of naive and antigen-experienced compartments.

The CDR3 holds 13 amino acids from the cysteine to the phenylalanine. CDR3 DNA is the only sequence kept; it has 39 bases, read in frame from the first base. Relative to germline, V is 7 bases shorter and J is 5 bases shorter, with 17 bases between their ends. The germline V gene encodes CDR1 SQVTM and CDR2 ANQGSEA. The rearranged segments are TRBV29-1 and TRBJ1-1; the D gene is possibly TRBD1, with 5 bases matching. Sequencing used blood. This clonotype originated in a man aged 60 to 69 in good health. The sequenced DNA: TGCAGCGCCCCCGCGGGGGGAGGGACTGAAGCTTTCTTT. The resulting protein is CSAPAGGGTEAFF.